The 22 T cell receptor beta chains presented below share a single source sample, sequenced in a study of blood T cell repertoires in COVID-19. Sequencing was performed with immunoSEQ multiplex PCR; in TCRdb, only in-frame clones are kept and a portion is missing. The profile covers about 190,000 clones, with around 80% appearing a single time and approximately 2.9% taken by the ten largest. Sequencing used peripheral blood. The receptors were sampled from a woman older than 75 with active or convalescent COVID-19.

V gene TRBV13 combines with J gene TRBJ1-2; D might be TRBD1 (6 bases). CDR3 size: 15 residues. Trimming removed 7 bases at V and 4 bases at J, with 19 bases between. The V gene's germline CDR1 is PRHDT and CDR2 FYEKMQ (reference sequence). This CDR3 is CASTRGGQGGYGYTF. Written as DNA, the CDR3 is TGTGCCAGCACCCGGGGCGGCCAAGGGGGCTATGGCTACACCTTC.

This clone came up once. The chain uses TRBV30 and TRBJ1-2; the match to TRBD1 covers 8 bases. The CDR3 spans 13 residues. Trimming took 2 bases from V and 7 from J; bases not matched to a gene: 6. Germline CDR1 is GTSNPN and CDR2 is SVGIG (reference sequence). CDR3 DNA: TGTGCCTGGAGTTGGGACAGGTTCTCTGGCTACACCTTC. Its protein product is CAWSWDRFSGYTF.

This sequence joins TRBV19 and TRBJ1-1, with TRBD1 identical over 10 bases. Germline-derived CDR1 and CDR2 are LNHDA and SQIVND (reference sequence). With V trimmed by 6 bases and J by 5 bases, 9 bases remained unmatched. This CDR3 is 15 amino acids long. Here the CDR3 reads CASSRQGAVGTEAFF. The CDR3 DNA is TGTGCCAGTAGCCGACAGGGGGCAGTGGGAACTGAAGCTTTCTTT.

V is TRBV12-3 or TRBV12-4 and J is TRBJ2-5; D remains ambiguous. The CDR3 is 13 amino acids. V was clipped by 1 base and J by 1 base, with 4 bases between them. CDR3: CASSLGSQETQYF. The CDR3 DNA is TGTGCCAGCAGTTTAGGCAGCCAAGAGACCCAGTACTTC.

This clone has a single count. Compared with germline, one end of the junction differs, possibly owing to a read error. This rearrangement joins TRBV4-2 to TRBJ2-2; 9 nucleotides match TRBD2. The CDR3 consists of 16 residues. Germline lookup yields CDR1 LGHNA and CDR2 YNFKEQ. The CDR3 nucleotides read TGTGCCAGCAGTCAAGAAAGACTAGCGGCTGATTTGGGGCTGTTTTTT. As protein: CASSQERLAADLGLFF.

The V gene is TRBV5-1, the J gene TRBJ2-7; 8 nucleotides line up with TRBD2. V shed 4 bases, J shed 2 bases, and the junction held 20 bases outside the gene matches. This CDR3 is 19 amino acids long. The V gene's germline CDR1 is SGHRS and CDR2 YFSETQ. The CDR3 loop is CASSPGPGTTSGGTYEQYF. The DNA of the CDR3 is TGCGCCAGCAGCCCGGGTCCGGGAACTACGAGCGGGGGAACCTACGAGCAGTACTTC.

The genes are TRBV18 and TRBJ1-2; 11 positions match TRBD1. V dropped 2 bases and J dropped 4; count of bases not matched to a gene: 0. CDR1 is KGHSH, CDR2 LQKENI, per germline. CDR3 length: 14 amino acids. CDR3 DNA sequence: TGTGCCAGCTCACCAGGACAGGGGGCCTATGGCTACACCTTC. Amino acids: CASSPGQGAYGYTF.

The DNA for the CDR3 is TGTGCCAGCAGCTTACCAAGACAGGGTAACTATGGCTACACCTTC. Protein sequence: CASSLPRQGNYGYTF. V and J are TRBV7-8 and TRBJ1-2, with TRBD1 identical over 7 bases. The CDR3 runs to 15 residues. CDR1 and CDR2 from the germline V gene are SGHVS and FQNEAQ. J gave up 1 base and V 2 bases, and 4 bases lay outside the gene matches.

The V gene is TRBV5-4, the J gene TRBJ1-4, with D hard to call. The germline V gene encodes CDR1 SGHNT and CDR2 YYREEE (reference sequence). This CDR3 is built from 13 residues. V was trimmed by 2 bases and J by 8 bases, leaving 10 bases between them. The CDR3 spells CASSFEGFEKLFF. Written as DNA, the CDR3 is TGTGCCAGCAGCTTCGAGGGTTTCGAAAAACTGTTTTTT.

The chain carries TRBV12-3 or TRBV12-4 and TRBJ2-5, with 8 bases matching TRBD1. The CDR3 runs 13 residues. The V gene end was trimmed by 6 bases and the J gene end by 5 bases; junction bases not matched to a gene: 5. CDR3 in amino acids: CASRRTGLETQYF. The CDR3 region has the DNA TGTGCCAGCAGGCGGACAGGGCTGGAGACCCAGTACTTC.

The rearrangement joins TRBV15 to TRBJ1-1; TRBD1 aligns across 8 bases. The CDR3 is made up of 15 amino acids. Germline assignment: CDR1 LNHNV and CDR2 YYDKDF (reference sequence). Unmatched junction bases numbered 7, after V lost 3 bases and J lost 4 bases. The CDR3 coding sequence is TGTGCCACCAGCAGTAGGACAGGGAGGTCCACTGAAGCTTTCTTT. Translated, it gives CATSSRTGRSTEAFF.

V and J are TRBV12-3 or TRBV12-4 and TRBJ2-3, with D tentatively TRBD2 (6 bases). Trimming stripped 4 bases from V and 2 bases from J, with 7 bases between. The CDR3 has 13 amino acids. CDR3 residues: CASSWGVTDTQYF. CDR3 coding DNA: TGTGCCAGCAGTTGGGGGGTCACAGATACGCAGTATTTT.

V is TRBV27 and J is TRBJ1-6, with 9 bases identical to TRBD1. This CDR3 has 14 amino acids. Germline V gives CDR1 MNHEY, CDR2 SMNVEV (reference sequence). V was pared by 3 bases and J by 9 bases, with 3 bases of the junction left unmatched. CDR3: CASSFRDRASPLHF. As DNA, the CDR3 is TGTGCCAGCAGTTTTCGGGACAGGGCTTCACCCCTCCACTTT.

This clone occurred a few times. This sequence joins TRBV5-1 and TRBJ2-5; tentative D call: TRBD2 (6 bases). V dropped 4 bases and J dropped 5 bases, with 21 bases sitting between them. Germline CDR1 and CDR2: SGHRS and YFSETQ. CDR3 length equals 16 residues. The CDR3 sequence: CASSPGGVGGTETQYF. In DNA form, the CDR3 reads TGCGCCAGCAGCCCGGGCGGGGTTGGAGGGACGGAGACCCAGTACTTC. The complete variable domain, with remaining parts taken from reference TRBV5-1 and TRBJ2-5, reads KAGVTQTPRYLIKTRGQQVTLSCSPISGHRSVSWYQQTPGQGLQFLFEYFSETQRNKGNFPGRFSGRQFSNSRSEMNVSTLELGDSALYLCASSPGGVGGTETQYFGPGTRLLVL.

This chain connects TRBV6-6 to TRBJ1-5; D is perhaps TRBD1 (5 bases). Trimming left V 6 bases short and J 1 base short, with 10 bases between. The germline V gene has CDR1 MNHNY and CDR2 SVGAGI (reference sequence). CDR3 length: 14 residues. The CDR3 DNA reads TGTGCCAGCAGCATCGGGGGGAGCAATCAGCCCCAGCATTTT. This gives the protein CASSIGGSNQPQHF.

This clone appeared a few times. The rearrangement uses TRBV27 and TRBJ2-7; 8 nucleotides agree with TRBD1. The CDR3 extends over 16 amino acids. In germline, CDR1 is MNHEY, CDR2 SMNVEV (reference sequence). V was pared by 5 bases and J by 3 bases, with 12 bases of the junction left unmatched. The CDR3 loop is CASSPGSGQGYYEQYF. The CDR3 DNA reads as TGTGCCAGCAGTCCAGGTTCCGGACAGGGCTACTACGAGCAGTACTTC.

The genes are TRBV7-2 and TRBJ2-2; D perhaps matches TRBD1 (6 bases). V gave up 5 bases and J gave up 6 bases, with 13 bases separating them. In germline, CDR1 is SGHTA, CDR2 FQGNSA. This CDR3 has 14 residues. The CDR3 region has the DNA TGTGCCAGCAGCACCAGACAGGCCTCCGGGGAGCTGTTTTTT. Its translation: CASSTRQASGELFF. The variable domain in full, completed from reference TRBV7-2 and TRBJ2-2, reads GAGVSQSPSNKVTEKGKDVELRCDPISGHTALYWYRQSLGQGLEFLIYFQGNSAPDKSGLPSDRFSAERTGGSVSTLTIQRTQQEDSAVYLCASSTRQASGELFFGEGSRLTVL.

The rearrangement links TRBV4-1 to TRBJ1-1; possible D gene TRBD1, 5 bases. Trimming removed 0 bases at V and 5 bases at J, with 16 bases between. The CDR3 consists of 16 residues. Germline V gives CDR1 MGHRA, CDR2 YSYEKL. In DNA, the CDR3 is TGCGCCAGCAGCCAAGAGAGGCGGACAAGGGGAACTGAAGCTTTCTTT. It codes for CASSQERRTRGTEAFF.

J is TRBJ1-1 and V is TRBV28; TRBD1 might be the D (5 bases). V dropped 5 bases and J dropped 1 base, with 8 bases sitting between them. CDR1 is MDHEN and CDR2 is SYDVKM in the germline V gene. The CDR3 contains 13 residues. The CDR3 DNA sequence: TGTGCCAGCAGTGTTAGGGGGAACACTGAAGCTTTCTTT. Its protein product is CASSVRGNTEAFF.

This clone was seen a few times. This chain joins TRBV7-6 and TRBJ2-5; 7 positions match TRBD1. Germline CDR1 and CDR2: SGHVS and FNYEAQ. This CDR3 has 16 residues. J lost 5 bases, V lost 5 bases, and 14 bases had no gene match. The CDR3 loop is CASSRLSTGSLETQYF. The CDR3 region has the DNA TGTGCCAGCAGCCGACTTTCGACAGGGAGTTTGGAGACCCAGTACTTC. Variable domain in full (rest from reference TRBV7-6 and TRBJ2-5): GAGVSQSPRYKVTKRGQDVALRCDPISGHVSLYWYRQALGQGPEFLTYFNYEAQQDKSGLPNDRFSAERPEGSISTLTIQRTEQRDSAMYRCASSRLSTGSLETQYFGPGTRLLVL.

The rearrangement uses TRBV6-2 or TRBV6-3 and TRBJ1-1; no clear D gene. Trimming stripped 2 bases from V and 3 bases from J, with 7 bases between. Germline V gene sequence: CDR1 MNHEY, CDR2 SVGEGT. The CDR3 consists of 13 residues. The CDR3 DNA reads TGTGCCAGCAGTTACGTTCGGTACACTGAAGCTTTCTTT. Translating gives CASSYVRYTEAFF.

This chain uses TRBV18 with TRBJ1-1; tentative D call: TRBD1 (5 bases). The CDR3 is 14 amino acids. The germline gives CDR1 KGHSH, CDR2 LQKENI. Trimming removed 6 bases from V and 5 bases from J, with 16 bases in between. In DNA form, the CDR3 reads TGTGCCAGCTCGACGAACGGGGGAAGGACTGAAGCTTTCTTT. Translated, it gives CASSTNGGRTEAFF.